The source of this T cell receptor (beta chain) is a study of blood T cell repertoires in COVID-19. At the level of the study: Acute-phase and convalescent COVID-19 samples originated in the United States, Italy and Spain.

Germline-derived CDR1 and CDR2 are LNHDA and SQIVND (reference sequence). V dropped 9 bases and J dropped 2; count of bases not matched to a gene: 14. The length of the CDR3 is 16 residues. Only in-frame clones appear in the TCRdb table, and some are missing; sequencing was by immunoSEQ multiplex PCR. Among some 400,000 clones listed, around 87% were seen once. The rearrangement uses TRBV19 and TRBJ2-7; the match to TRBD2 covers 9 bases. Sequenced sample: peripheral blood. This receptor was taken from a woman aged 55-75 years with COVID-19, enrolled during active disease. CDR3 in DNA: TGTGCCAGCTCCTTAGGGCTAGCGGGGTCCACCTACGAGCAGTACTTC. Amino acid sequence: CASSLGLAGSTYEQYF.